Listed below are T cell receptor beta chains from one sample, sequenced in a study of shared clonotypes between healthy human individuals. Assay used: immunoSEQ multiplex PCR; TCRdb lists only in-frame clones, some missing. This table holds around 700,000 clones, approximately 90% found once. The sequencing input was naive CD8+ T cells sorted from blood. The receptors originated from a man aged 25 to 40 in good health. The conserved cysteine and the conserved F or W are not part of the CDR3 here.

j_gene: TRBJ2-1; v_gene: TRBV5-1; CDR3aa: ASSTGTGDYNEQF
j_gene: TRBJ2-1; v_gene: TRBV7-9; CDR3aa: ASSSTGGQGSYNEQF
j_gene: TRBJ2-1; v_gene: TRBV7-9; CDR3aa: ASSAGVLSSYNEQF
j_gene: TRBJ2-7; v_gene: TRBV11-3; CDR3aa: ASSPGQGYEQY
j_gene: TRBJ2-7; v_gene: TRBV28; CDR3aa: ASSLDPQMNSYEQY
j_gene: TRBJ1-2; v_gene: TRBV6-6; CDR3aa: ASSSTGTGKKYGYT
j_gene: TRBJ2-5; v_gene: TRBV14; CDR3aa: ASSQTRIQETQY
j_gene: TRBJ2-2; v_gene: TRBV7-8; CDR3aa: ASSFRKAGELF
j_gene: TRBJ2-1; v_gene: TRBV7-9; CDR3aa: ASSSTGQGAYNEQF
j_gene: TRBJ2-7; v_gene: TRBV30; CDR3aa: AWSRGSYEQY
j_gene: TRBJ2-1; v_gene: TRBV30; CDR3aa: AWRLVTYNEQF
j_gene: TRBJ2-3; v_gene: TRBV9; CDR3aa: ASSPRGLAGTDTQY
j_gene: TRBJ2-5; v_gene: TRBV27; CDR3aa: ASSPRDRGPETQY
j_gene: TRBJ2-7; v_gene: TRBV7-9; CDR3aa: ANTTGSAYEQY
j_gene: TRBJ2-2; v_gene: TRBV4-1; CDR3aa: ASSQGGTPGTGELF
j_gene: TRBJ2-1; v_gene: TRBV7-9; CDR3aa: ASSSSGLKYNEQF
j_gene: TRBJ1-5; v_gene: TRBV30; CDR3aa: AWGEIGVQPQH
j_gene: TRBJ2-2; v_gene: TRBV28; CDR3aa: ATASGTEKNTGELF
j_gene: TRBJ1-2; v_gene: TRBV7-9; CDR3aa: ASSLASDKNYGYT
j_gene: TRBJ2-5; v_gene: TRBV2; CDR3aa: ASRPGQGAETQY
j_gene: TRBJ2-1; v_gene: TRBV6-1; CDR3aa: ASSDGLVQF
j_gene: TRBJ2-1; v_gene: TRBV7-3; CDR3aa: ASSTDAYNEQF
j_gene: TRBJ2-1; v_gene: TRBV19; CDR3aa: ASSSHGRDKDDNEQF
j_gene: TRBJ2-1; v_gene: TRBV9; CDR3aa: ASSVAGLYNEQF
j_gene: TRBJ1-1; v_gene: TRBV6-1; CDR3aa: ASSAGLAF
j_gene: TRBJ2-7; v_gene: TRBV5-5; CDR3aa: ASKLGGGEQY
j_gene: TRBJ2-1; v_gene: TRBV9; CDR3aa: ASNSGYNEQF
j_gene: TRBJ2-7; v_gene: TRBV28; CDR3aa: ASSQGWNEQY
j_gene: TRBJ1-2; v_gene: TRBV7-8; CDR3aa: ASSLFGRDIGYGYT
j_gene: TRBJ2-5; v_gene: TRBV15; CDR3aa: ATSPRQGMGQETQY
j_gene: TRBJ1-4; v_gene: TRBV19; CDR3aa: ASSGLDRNNEKLF
j_gene: TRBJ2-7; v_gene: TRBV13; CDR3aa: ASSWQGDPRLEQY
j_gene: TRBJ2-1; v_gene: TRBV9; CDR3aa: ASSPKISGSYYNEQF
j_gene: TRBJ2-1; v_gene: TRBV11-2; CDR3aa: ASSRGLAGVDEQF
j_gene: TRBJ2-7; v_gene: TRBV7-9; CDR3aa: ASSWANGYEQY
j_gene: TRBJ1-5; v_gene: TRBV27; CDR3aa: ASSLTGGGQPQH
j_gene: TRBJ2-2; v_gene: TRBV6-5; CDR3aa: ASSFAGNTGELF
j_gene: TRBJ1-6; v_gene: TRBV27; CDR3aa: ASSPTGLGSPLH
j_gene: TRBJ2-1; v_gene: TRBV6-5; CDR3aa: ASSFSPRAHEQF
j_gene: TRBJ2-2; v_gene: TRBV2; CDR3aa: ASSEHLDKKNTGELF
j_gene: TRBJ2-3; v_gene: TRBV4-1; CDR3aa: ASSQETTGGTDTQY
j_gene: TRBJ2-7; v_gene: TRBV4-2; CDR3aa: ASSQGSLEQY
j_gene: TRBJ2-5; v_gene: TRBV6-6; CDR3aa: ASRPNRKETQY
j_gene: TRBJ2-1; v_gene: TRBV11-2; CDR3aa: ASSPRGTGGYNEQF
j_gene: TRBJ2-7; v_gene: TRBV11-2; CDR3aa: ASSLDREGSYEQY
j_gene: TRBJ2-1; v_gene: TRBV7-3; CDR3aa: ASSSTHNNEQF
j_gene: TRBJ2-3; v_gene: TRBV5-1; CDR3aa: ASSFEGTSGRVGTDTQY
j_gene: TRBJ2-1; v_gene: TRBV7-9; CDR3aa: ASSLVRGGGWDDEQF
j_gene: TRBJ2-1; v_gene: TRBV14; CDR3aa: ASSQTLAGVRRWNEQF
j_gene: TRBJ2-3; v_gene: TRBV19; CDR3aa: ASSIVAGRTDTQY
j_gene: TRBJ2-7; v_gene: TRBV7-9; CDR3aa: ASSSGQGDSYEQY
j_gene: TRBJ2-5; v_gene: TRBV15; CDR3aa: ATSIRIRGSETQY
j_gene: TRBJ2-4; v_gene: TRBV4-2; CDR3aa: ASSQEKGQGANIQY
j_gene: TRBJ2-1; v_gene: TRBV7-9; CDR3aa: ASSAVPRRDAYNEQF
j_gene: TRBJ2-1; v_gene: TRBV7-6; CDR3aa: ASSPAGTAPREQF